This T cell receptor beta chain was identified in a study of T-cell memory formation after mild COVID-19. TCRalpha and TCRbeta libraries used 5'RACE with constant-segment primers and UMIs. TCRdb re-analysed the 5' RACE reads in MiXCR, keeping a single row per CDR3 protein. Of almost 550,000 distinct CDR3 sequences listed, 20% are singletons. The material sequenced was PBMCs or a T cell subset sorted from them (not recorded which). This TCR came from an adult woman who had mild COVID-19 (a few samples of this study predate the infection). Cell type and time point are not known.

Written as DNA, the CDR3 is TGCAGTGCTAGAATAAGGACAGGGAATTCACCCCTCCACTTT. It specifies CSARIRTGNSPLHF. The V call is TRBV20-1, the J call TRBJ1-6, with 8 bases that match TRBD1. The CDR3 contains 14 residues. Trimming at V came to 2 bases and at J to 7 bases, leaving 4 bases not matched to a gene. Germline V CDR1 and CDR2: DFQATT, SNEGSKA (reference sequence).